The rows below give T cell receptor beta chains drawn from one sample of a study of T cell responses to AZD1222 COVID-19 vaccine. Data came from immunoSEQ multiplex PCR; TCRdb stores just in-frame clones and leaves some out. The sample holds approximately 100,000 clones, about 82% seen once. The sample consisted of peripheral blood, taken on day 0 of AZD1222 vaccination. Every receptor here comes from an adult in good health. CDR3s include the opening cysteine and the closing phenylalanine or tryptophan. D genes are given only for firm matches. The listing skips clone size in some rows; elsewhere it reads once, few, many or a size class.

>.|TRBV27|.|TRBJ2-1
TGTGCCAGCAGTTTGTCCGTTCCCAGGGAGCAGTTCTTC
CASSLSVPREQFF
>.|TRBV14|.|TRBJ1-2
TGTGCCAGCAGCCAGAACAGGGCGAACTATGGCTACACCTTC
CASSQNRANYGYTF
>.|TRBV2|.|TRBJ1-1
TGTGCCAGCATCCGACAGCCTGCGACGTTGTTGAACACTGAAGCTTTCTTT
CASIRQPATLLNTEAFF
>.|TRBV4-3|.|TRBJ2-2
TGCGCCAGCAGCCACGTCAGTTACGGGACAATCGACACCGGGGAGCTGTTTTTT
CASSHVSYGTIDTGELFF
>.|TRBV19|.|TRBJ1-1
TGTGCCAGTCGGGCAACCTTGAACACTGAAGCTTTCTTT
CASRATLNTEAFF
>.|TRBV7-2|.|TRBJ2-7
TGTGCCAGCAGCTTAGGGACCCTACGCGAGCAGTACTTC
CASSLGTLREQYF
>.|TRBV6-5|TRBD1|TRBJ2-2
TGTGCCAGCAGTAGGACAGGGCGGACCGGGGAGCTGTTTTTT
CASSRTGRTGELFF
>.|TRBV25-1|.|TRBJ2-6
TGTGCCAGCAGTGCCCAGGGGATTGGGGCCAACGTCCTGACTTTC
CASSAQGIGANVLTF
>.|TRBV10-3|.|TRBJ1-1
TGTGCCACCCTCGGGGGGGGCGGCACTGAAGCTTTCTTT
CATLGGGGTEAFF
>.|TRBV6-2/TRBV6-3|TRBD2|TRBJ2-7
TGTGCCAGCAGTTACTCGATAGCGGGAGGAGCCTACGAGCAGTACTTC
CASSYSIAGGAYEQYF
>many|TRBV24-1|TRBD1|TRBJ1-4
TGTGCCACCAGTGATACAGGGGCAACTAATGAAAAACTGTTTTTT
CATSDTGATNEKLFF
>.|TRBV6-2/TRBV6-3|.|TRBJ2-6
TGTGCCAGCAGTTACTCCCAGTCTGGGGCCAACGTCCTGACTTTC
CASSYSQSGANVLTF
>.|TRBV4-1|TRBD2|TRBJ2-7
TGCGCCAGCAGTCGTGATCCGGGACTAGCGGTTCCCTACGAGCAGTACTTC
CASSRDPGLAVPYEQYF
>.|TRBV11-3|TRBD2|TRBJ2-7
TGTGCCAGCAGCTTAGGGGCTAGCGGGACCTACGAGCAGTACTTC
CASSLGASGTYEQYF
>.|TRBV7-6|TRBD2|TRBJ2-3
TGTGCCAGCAGCCCGAGGACTAGCGGGGGACTCACAGATACGCAGTATTTT
CASSPRTSGGLTDTQYF
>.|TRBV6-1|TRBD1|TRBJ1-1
TGTGCCAGCAGTGAATCCCCAGGGGGCACTGAAGCTTTCTTT
CASSESPGGTEAFF
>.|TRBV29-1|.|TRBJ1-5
TGCAGCGCACATATGGGGGAAGATCAGCCCCAGCATTTT
CSAHMGEDQPQHF
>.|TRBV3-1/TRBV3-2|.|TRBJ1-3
TGTGCCCACCGACAGGAGGCTCTAACTGGAAACACCATATATTTT
CAHRQEALTGNTIYF
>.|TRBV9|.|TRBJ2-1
TGTGCCAGCAGCGTATCCGGTACCTACAATGAGCAGTTCTTC
CASSVSGTYNEQFF
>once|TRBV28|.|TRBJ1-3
TGTGCCAGCAGCCTCGGGACCAGAAACACCATATATTTT
CASSLGTRNTIYF
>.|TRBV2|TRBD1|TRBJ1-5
TGTGCCAGCAGCACTACAGGGGGTCGTCAGCCCCAGCATTTT
CASSTTGGRQPQHF
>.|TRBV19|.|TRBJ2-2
TGTGCCAGTAGTAGTCAGGCTTACACCGGGGAGCTGTTTTTT
CASSSQAYTGELFF
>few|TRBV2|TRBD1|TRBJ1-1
TGTGCCAGCACCATGGACAGGACGAACACTGAAGCTTTCTTT
CASTMDRTNTEAFF
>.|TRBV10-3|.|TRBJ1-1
TGTGCCATCAGTGAGTCGCAGGTTAATACTGAAGCTTTCTTT
CAISESQVNTEAFF
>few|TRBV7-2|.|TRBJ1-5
TGTGCCAGCAGCTCCTCAGGGAGAACTCAGCCCCAGCATTTT
CASSSSGRTQPQHF